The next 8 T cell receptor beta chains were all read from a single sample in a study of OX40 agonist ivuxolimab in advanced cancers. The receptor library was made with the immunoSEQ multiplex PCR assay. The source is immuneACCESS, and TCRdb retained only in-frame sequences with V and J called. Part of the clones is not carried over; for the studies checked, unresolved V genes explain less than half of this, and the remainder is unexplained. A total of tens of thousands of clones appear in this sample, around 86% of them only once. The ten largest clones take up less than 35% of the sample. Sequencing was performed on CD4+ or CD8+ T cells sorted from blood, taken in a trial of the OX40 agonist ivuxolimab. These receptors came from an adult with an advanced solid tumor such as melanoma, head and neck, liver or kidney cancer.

The CDR3: CASSKGRKKETQYF. The CDR3 coding sequence is TGTGCCAGTAGTAAGGGGAGAAAGAAAGAGACCCAGTACTTC. The chain is built from TRBV19 and TRBJ2-5; the D call may be TRBD1 or TRBD2 (5 bases each). The CDR3 totals 14 residues. The V end lost 4 bases, the J end lost 3 bases, and 12 bases lay between the germline ends. Per germline, CDR1 LNHDA and CDR2 SQIVND (reference sequence).

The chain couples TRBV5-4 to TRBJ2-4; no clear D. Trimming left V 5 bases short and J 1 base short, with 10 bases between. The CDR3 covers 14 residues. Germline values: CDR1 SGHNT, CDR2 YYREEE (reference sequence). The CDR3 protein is CASSSTAAKNIQYF. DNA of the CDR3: TGTGCCAGCAGTAGTACAGCGGCCAAAAACATTCAGTACTTC.

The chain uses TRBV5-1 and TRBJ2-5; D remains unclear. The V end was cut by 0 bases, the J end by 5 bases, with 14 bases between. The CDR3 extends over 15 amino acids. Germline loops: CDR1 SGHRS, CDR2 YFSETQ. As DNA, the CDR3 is TGCGCCAGCAGCTTGGGGAGCCCATTAGTGGAGACCCAGTACTTC. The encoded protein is CASSLGSPLVETQYF. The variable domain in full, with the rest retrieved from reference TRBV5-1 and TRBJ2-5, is KAGVTQTPRYLIKTRGQQVTLSCSPISGHRSVSWYQQTPGQGLQFLFEYFSETQRNKGNFPGRFSGRQFSNSRSEMNVSTLELGDSALYLCASSLGSPLVETQYFGPGTRLLVL.

CDR3 sequence reads: CASSPTGGMSYEQYF. The CDR3 region has the DNA TGTGCCAGCTCACCAACGGGAGGGATGTCCTACGAGCAGTACTTC. The V call is TRBV18, the J call TRBJ2-5; 8 bases match TRBD2. The J call is in doubt because the DNA end fits TRBJ2-7 better. The CDR3 extends over 15 amino acids. Germline CDR1 reads KGHSH; CDR2 reads LQKENI.

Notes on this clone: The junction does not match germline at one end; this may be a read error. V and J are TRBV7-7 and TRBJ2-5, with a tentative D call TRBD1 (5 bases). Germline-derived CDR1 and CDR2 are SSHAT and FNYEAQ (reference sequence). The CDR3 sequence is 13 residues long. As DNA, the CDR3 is TGTGCTAGCAGCTCCGCCTGGGGCGAGACCCAGTACTTC. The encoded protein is CASSSAWGETQYF.

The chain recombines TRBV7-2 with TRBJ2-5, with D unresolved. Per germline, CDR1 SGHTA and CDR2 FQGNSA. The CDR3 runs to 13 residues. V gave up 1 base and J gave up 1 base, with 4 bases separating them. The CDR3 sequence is CASSLGPQETQYF. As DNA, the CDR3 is TGTGCCAGCAGCTTAGGCCCCCAAGAGACCCAGTACTTC.

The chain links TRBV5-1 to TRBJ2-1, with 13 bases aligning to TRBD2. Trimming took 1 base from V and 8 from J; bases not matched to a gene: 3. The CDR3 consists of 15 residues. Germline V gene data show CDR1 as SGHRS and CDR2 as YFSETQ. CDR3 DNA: TGCGCCAGCAGCTTGAGGACTAGCGGGGGAGATGAGCAGTTCTTC. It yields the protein CASSLRTSGGDEQFF.

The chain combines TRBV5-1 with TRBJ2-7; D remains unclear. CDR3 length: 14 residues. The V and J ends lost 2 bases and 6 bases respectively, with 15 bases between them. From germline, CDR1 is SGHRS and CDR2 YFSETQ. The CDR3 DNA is TGCGCCAGCAGCTTAGGAATCCTCTCTGGCGAGCAGTACTTC. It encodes CASSLGILSGEQYF.